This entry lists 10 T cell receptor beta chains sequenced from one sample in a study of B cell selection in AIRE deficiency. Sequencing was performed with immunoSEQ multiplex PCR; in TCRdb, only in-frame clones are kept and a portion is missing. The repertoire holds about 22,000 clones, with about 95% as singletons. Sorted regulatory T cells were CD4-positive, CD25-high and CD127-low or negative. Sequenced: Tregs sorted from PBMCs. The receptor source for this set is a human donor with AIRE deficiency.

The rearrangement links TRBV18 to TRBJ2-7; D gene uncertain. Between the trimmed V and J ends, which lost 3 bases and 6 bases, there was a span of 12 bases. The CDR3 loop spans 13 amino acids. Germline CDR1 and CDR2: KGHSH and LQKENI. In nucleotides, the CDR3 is TGTGCCAGCTCACCCACCCTCGGGTCCGAGCAGTACTTC. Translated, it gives CASSPTLGSEQYF.

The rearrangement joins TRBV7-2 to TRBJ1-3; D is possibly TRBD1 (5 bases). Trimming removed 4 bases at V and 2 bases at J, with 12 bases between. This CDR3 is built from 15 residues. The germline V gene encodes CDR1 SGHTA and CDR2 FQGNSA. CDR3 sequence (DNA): TGTGCCAGCAGCTGGGAGGTCAGGGCTGGAAACACCATATATTTT. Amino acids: CASSWEVRAGNTIYF.

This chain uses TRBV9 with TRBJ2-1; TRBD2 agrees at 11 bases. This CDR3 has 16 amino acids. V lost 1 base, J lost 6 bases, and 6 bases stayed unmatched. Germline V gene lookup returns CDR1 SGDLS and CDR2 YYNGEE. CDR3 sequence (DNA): TGTGCCAGCAGCGTATCTAGCGGGAGGAACCTCAATGAGCAGTTCTTC. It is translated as CASSVSSGRNLNEQFF.

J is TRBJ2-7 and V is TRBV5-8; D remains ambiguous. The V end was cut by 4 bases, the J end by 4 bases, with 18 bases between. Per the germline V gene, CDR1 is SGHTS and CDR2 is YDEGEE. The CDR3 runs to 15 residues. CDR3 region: CASSKAVGIGYEQYF. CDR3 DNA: TGTGCCAGCAGCAAGGCGGTGGGAATCGGGTACGAGCAGTACTTC.

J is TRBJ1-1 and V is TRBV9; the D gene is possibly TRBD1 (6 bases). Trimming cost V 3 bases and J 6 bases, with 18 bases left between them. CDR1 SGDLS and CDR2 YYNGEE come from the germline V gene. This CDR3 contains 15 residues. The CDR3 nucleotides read TGTGCCAGCAGCGCCGTGGGGGCCCATTCCTCTGAAGCTTTCTTT. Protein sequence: CASSAVGAHSSEAFF.

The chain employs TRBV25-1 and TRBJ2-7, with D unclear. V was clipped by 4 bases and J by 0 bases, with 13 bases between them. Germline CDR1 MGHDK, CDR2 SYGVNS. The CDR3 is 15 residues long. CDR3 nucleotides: TGTGCCAGCAGTGCGGGCGGTCTTAGCTCCTACGAGCAGTACTTC. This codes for CASSAGGLSSYEQYF.

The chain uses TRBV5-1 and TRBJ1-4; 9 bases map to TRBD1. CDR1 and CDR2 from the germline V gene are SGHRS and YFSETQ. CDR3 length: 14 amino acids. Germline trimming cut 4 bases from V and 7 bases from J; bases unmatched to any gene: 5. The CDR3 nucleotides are TGCGCCAGCAGCCCACAGGGGGCGGTTGAAAAACTGTTTTTT. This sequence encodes CASSPQGAVEKLFF.

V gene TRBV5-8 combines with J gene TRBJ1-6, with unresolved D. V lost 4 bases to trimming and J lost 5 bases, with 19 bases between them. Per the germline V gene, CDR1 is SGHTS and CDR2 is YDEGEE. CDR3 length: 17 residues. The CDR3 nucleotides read TGTGCCAGCAGCCCGACCAGGAACGGACGCGATAATTCACCCCTCCACTTT. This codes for CASSPTRNGRDNSPLHF.

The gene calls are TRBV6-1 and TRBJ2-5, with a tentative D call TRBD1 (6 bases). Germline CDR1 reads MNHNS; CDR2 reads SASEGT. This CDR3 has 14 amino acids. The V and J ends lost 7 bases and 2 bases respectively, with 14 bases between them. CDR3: CASTQGSGQETQYF. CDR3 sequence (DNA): TGTGCCAGCACCCAGGGGTCGGGACAAGAGACCCAGTACTTC.

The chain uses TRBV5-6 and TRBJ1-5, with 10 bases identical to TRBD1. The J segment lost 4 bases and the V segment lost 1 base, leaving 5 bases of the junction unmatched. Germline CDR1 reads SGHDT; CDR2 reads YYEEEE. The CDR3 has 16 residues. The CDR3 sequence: CASSLSGTGVNQPQHF. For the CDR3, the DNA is TGTGCCAGCAGCTTGTCCGGGACAGGGGTAAATCAGCCCCAGCATTTT.